The 7 T cell receptor beta chains presented below share a single source sample, sequenced in a study of blood T cell repertoires in COVID-19. Produced via immunoSEQ multiplex PCR; TCRdb's table is partial and in-frame only. The sample shows about 400,000 clones, around nine tenths of them seen only once. Sequenced input: PBMCs or T cells enriched from blood (not recorded which). These receptors were collected from a woman in her 30s who had recovered from COVID-19.

The chain is built from TRBV7-3 and TRBJ1-2; 7 positions match TRBD1. V lost 6 bases to trimming and J lost 4 bases; unmatched junction nucleotides: 2. Germline-derived CDR1 and CDR2 are SGHTA and FQGTGA. This CDR3 is 12 amino acids long. The CDR3 is CASRQGIYGYTF. The CDR3 DNA sequence: TGTGCCAGCAGACAGGGGATCTATGGCTACACCTTC. The complete variable domain, with remaining parts taken from reference TRBV7-3 and TRBJ1-2, reads GAGVSQTPSNKVTEKGKYVELRCDPISGHTALYWYRQSLGQGPEFLIYFQGTGAADDSGLPNDRFFAVRPEGSVSTLKIQRTERGDSAVYLCASRQGIYGYTFGSGTRLTVV.

The V gene is TRBV12-3 or TRBV12-4, the J gene TRBJ1-2; tentative D call: TRBD1 (5 bases). V gave up 4 bases and J gave up 8 bases, with 14 bases separating them. There are 13 residues in the CDR3. CDR3 amino acids: CASSSGGEAGYTF. The CDR3 bases are TGTGCCAGCAGTTCGGGAGGGGAGGCGGGCTACACCTTC.

This chain uses TRBV9 with TRBJ2-2; TRBD2 matches 12 bases. Trimming cost V 4 bases and J 6 bases; bases outside gene matches: 7. CDR1 and CDR2 (germline): SGDLS, YYNGEE. This CDR3 region has 16 residues. In nucleotides, the CDR3 is TGTGCCAGCAGCCCAACTCTAGCGGGAGGGCCCGGGGAGCTGTTTTTT. Its protein is CASSPTLAGGPGELFF.

The gene calls are TRBV5-1 and TRBJ2-7; D remains ambiguous. The CDR3 contains 13 residues. V lost 0 bases and J 6 bases, leaving 10 bases between the germline ends. Germline CDR1 and CDR2: SGHRS and YFSETQ. CDR3 in DNA: TGCGCCAGCAGCTTGGGCCGCCAGGCCGAGCAGTACTTC. Translated: CASSLGRQAEQYF.

This clone appeared a single time. This chain uses TRBV9 with TRBJ1-6; 7 bases are a match to TRBD1. V trimming: 4 bases; J trimming: 11 bases; junction bases outside the gene matches: 12. Germline CDR1 is SGDLS and CDR2 is YYNGEE. The CDR3 covers 15 residues. CDR3 loop: CASSPSGQVLTPLHF. CDR3 coding DNA: TGTGCCAGCAGCCCAAGCGGACAGGTTCTGACACCCCTCCACTTT.

There are a few counts of this clone. The V call is TRBV11-2, the J call TRBJ2-4, with D perhaps TRBD1 (5 bases). V gave up 3 bases and J gave up 4 bases, with 7 bases separating them. The CDR3 has 13 amino acids. Germline V lookup: CDR1 SGHAT, CDR2 FQNNGV. The CDR3 region has the DNA TGTGCCAGCAGCTTTAACAGGAAAAACATTCAGTACTTC. This gives the protein CASSFNRKNIQYF.

This clone was counted once. The V call is TRBV9, the J call TRBJ2-5, with a tentative D call TRBD2 (5 bases). V lost 2 bases and J lost 6, with 8 bases in between. This CDR3 has 12 residues. CDR1 and CDR2 from the germline V gene are SGDLS and YYNGEE. CDR3 DNA sequence: TGTGCCAGCAGCGTCGGGGAAAAGACCCAGTACTTC. It encodes CASSVGEKTQYF.